This is a list of T cell receptor beta chains from one sample in a study of identifying expanded T cells in peripheral blood. Libraries were prepared by immunoSEQ multiplex PCR; TCRdb keeps only in-frame clonotypes and omits some of them. This table holds over 85,000 clones, more than 70% found once. Specimen: blood. The receptor source for this set is a person aged 18 to 70 in good health. CDR3s include the opening cysteine and the closing phenylalanine or tryptophan. The D gene is left open where the match is weak. Some rows have no size entry. The others give once, few or many, or a class for an expanded clone.

V: TRBV5-6; size: NA; J: TRBJ1-1; D: NA; DNA: TGTGCCAGCAGCGCAGACCCCATACCGCAAGCTTTCTTT; CDR3: CASSADPIPQAFF
V: TRBV7-8; size: many; J: TRBJ2-7; D: NA; DNA: TGTGCCAGCAGCTCGTTTGGGCCCGGAGACGAGCAGTACTTC; CDR3: CASSSFGPGDEQYF
V: TRBV19; size: NA; J: TRBJ2-2; D: NA; DNA: TGTGCCAGTAGTATCTCCCGCCCCACCGGGGAGCTGTTTTTT; CDR3: CASSISRPTGELFF
V: TRBV30; size: NA; J: TRBJ1-6; D: NA; DNA: TGTGCCTGGAGTAGCAGTTCCTATAATTCACCCCTCCACTTT; CDR3: CAWSSSSYNSPLHF
V: TRBV10-2; size: NA; J: TRBJ2-1; D: TRBD2; DNA: TGCGCCACCGGGAGGGGATCCTACAATGAGCAGTTCTTC; CDR3: CATGRGSYNEQFF
V: TRBV25-1; size: NA; J: TRBJ2-1; D: TRBD1; DNA: TGTGCCAGCAGATCCACAGGGGGCGATTACAATGAGCAGTTCTTC; CDR3: CASRSTGGDYNEQFF
V: TRBV7-3; size: NA; J: TRBJ1-1; D: TRBD1; DNA: TGTGCCAGCAGCCCTAGGGACAGTCTCACTGAAGCTTTCTTT; CDR3: CASSPRDSLTEAFF
V: TRBV29-1; size: NA; J: TRBJ1-2; D: NA; DNA: TGCAGCGGTGGCCAGGGGAGCTATGGCTACACCTTC; CDR3: CSGGQGSYGYTF
V: TRBV10-3; size: NA; J: TRBJ1-4; D: TRBD1; DNA: TGTGCCATCAGTGAAACAGGGGTTTCCGAAAAACTGTTTTTT; CDR3: CAISETGVSEKLFF
V: TRBV7-2; size: once; J: TRBJ2-3; D: NA; DNA: TGTGCCAGCAGCTTAGGACTCCCGAGCACAGATACGCAGTATTTT; CDR3: CASSLGLPSTDTQYF
V: TRBV2; size: many; J: TRBJ1-5; D: NA; DNA: TGTGCCAGCAGTTCGGAACGGAATAATCAGCCCCAGCATTTT; CDR3: CASSSERNNQPQHF
V: TRBV19; size: NA; J: TRBJ2-7; D: NA; DNA: TGTGCCAGTAGTATTAGTCTGGGTGTCTCCTACGAGCAGTACTTC; CDR3: CASSISLGVSYEQYF
V: TRBV5-4; size: NA; J: TRBJ2-3; D: TRBD2; DNA: TGTGCCAGCACCAGCGGGAGGGTAAGGACAGATACGCAGTATTTT; CDR3: CASTSGRVRTDTQYF
V: TRBV2; size: NA; J: TRBJ2-5; D: NA; DNA: TGTGCCAGCAGTGACGCGATGGAGGGGACCCAGTACTTC; CDR3: CASSDAMEGTQYF
V: TRBV6-9; size: NA; J: TRBJ1-3; D: NA; DNA: TGTGCCAGCAGTTTACCCGAACGAGGGGCCCTCTCTGGAAACACCATATATTTT; CDR3: CASSLPERGALSGNTIYF
V: TRBV19; size: NA; J: TRBJ1-5; D: TRBD1; DNA: TGTGCCAGTAGTAGTCCCGGGACAGGGACGCGCAATCAGCCCCAGCATTTT; CDR3: CASSSPGTGTRNQPQHF
V: TRBV18; size: NA; J: TRBJ1-1; D: NA; DNA: TGTGCCAGCTCACCAGTGATCGGTGAAGCTTTCTTT; CDR3: CASSPVIGEAFF
V: TRBV19; size: NA; J: TRBJ1-3; D: NA; DNA: TGTGCCAGTACCGACGGACGGTACTCTGGAAACACCATATATTTT; CDR3: CASTDGRYSGNTIYF
V: TRBV7-3; size: NA; J: TRBJ2-1; D: TRBD1; DNA: TGTGCCAGCAGCCCCCCGACCAGGGGGCTCAATGAGCAGTTCTTC; CDR3: CASSPPTRGLNEQFF
V: TRBV2; size: NA; J: TRBJ1-3; D: NA; DNA: TGTGCCACGCCCCGGGACCCTATCTCTGGAAACACCATATATTTT; CDR3: CATPRDPISGNTIYF
V: TRBV6-5; size: NA; J: TRBJ1-2; D: NA; DNA: TGTGCCAGCTCAGACGGAGGAGGCTACACCTTC; CDR3: CASSDGGGYTF
V: TRBV10-3; size: NA; J: TRBJ2-7; D: TRBD1; DNA: TGTGCCATCAGTCCACAGGGGCTGGAGCAGTACTTC; CDR3: CAISPQGLEQYF
V: TRBV5-1; size: once; J: TRBJ2-7; D: TRBD2; DNA: TGCGCCAGCAGCTTGCGACTAGCGGGAAACTACGAGCAGTACTTC; CDR3: CASSLRLAGNYEQYF
V: TRBV7-2; size: NA; J: TRBJ1-2; D: NA; DNA: TGTGCCAGCAGCGCGGACCCTACAACTAACTATGGCTACACCTTC; CDR3: CASSADPTTNYGYTF
V: TRBV6-5; size: NA; J: TRBJ2-7; D: NA; DNA: TGTGCCAGCAGTGCCGGCGACGAGCAGTACTTC; CDR3: CASSAGDEQYF
V: TRBV6-1; size: NA; J: TRBJ2-7; D: NA; DNA: TGTGCCAGCAGTGCACTGGGGTACGAGCAGTACTTC; CDR3: CASSALGYEQYF
V: TRBV10-2; size: NA; J: TRBJ1-1; D: NA; DNA: TGCGCCAGCAGCAACGGACGGAACACTGAAGCTTTCTTT; CDR3: CASSNGRNTEAFF
V: TRBV5-6; size: NA; J: TRBJ2-5; D: NA; DNA: TGTGCCAGCAGCACGCAAGAGACCCAGTACTTC; CDR3: CASSTQETQYF
V: TRBV19; size: NA; J: TRBJ1-5; D: NA; DNA: TGTGCCAGTACGGGCAGGGGAAACAATCAGCCCCAGCATTTT; CDR3: CASTGRGNNQPQHF
V: TRBV30; size: NA; J: TRBJ2-7; D: NA; DNA: TGTGCCTGGGCTAGGGGTATCCACGAGCAGTACTTC; CDR3: CAWARGIHEQYF
V: TRBV5-4; size: NA; J: TRBJ1-2; D: NA; DNA: TGTGCCAGCAGCTTCGGGTCAACAAACTATGGCTACACCTTC; CDR3: CASSFGSTNYGYTF
V: TRBV6-5; size: NA; J: TRBJ2-3; D: TRBD2; DNA: TGTGCCAGCAGCCACGCGGGGGTATACACAGATACGCAGTATTTT; CDR3: CASSHAGVYTDTQYF
V: TRBV6-5; size: NA; J: TRBJ1-2; D: NA; DNA: TGTGCCAGCAGTCCAACTTTGATGTACGGCTACACCTTC; CDR3: CASSPTLMYGYTF